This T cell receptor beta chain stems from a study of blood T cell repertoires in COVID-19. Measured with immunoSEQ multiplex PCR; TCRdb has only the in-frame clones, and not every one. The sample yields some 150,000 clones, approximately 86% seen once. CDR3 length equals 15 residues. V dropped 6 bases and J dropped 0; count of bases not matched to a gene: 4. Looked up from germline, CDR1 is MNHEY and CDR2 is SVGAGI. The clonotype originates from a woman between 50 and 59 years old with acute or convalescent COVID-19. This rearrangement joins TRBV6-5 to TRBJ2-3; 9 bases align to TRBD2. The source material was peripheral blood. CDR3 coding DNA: TGTGCCAGCAGCCGGCGGGGGGGAAGCACAGATACGCAGTATTTT. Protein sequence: CASSRRGGSTDTQYF.